Each of the 22 T cell receptor beta chains below was sequenced from the same sample in a study of blood T cell repertoires in COVID-19. The protocol was immunoSEQ multiplex PCR, while the TCRdb copy is restricted to in-frame clones and leaves out a portion. The repertoire holds about 200,000 clones, around nine tenths seen once, with 3% to 4% in the top ten. The sample taken for sequencing was PBMCs or T cells enriched from blood (not recorded which). These receptors came from a woman in her thirties with acute COVID-19.

The chain recombines TRBV7-6 with TRBJ1-2, with TRBD1 identical over 8 bases. The CDR3 length is 19 residues. Trimming at V came to 5 bases and at J to 6 bases, leaving 23 bases not matched to a gene. Germline V gene lookup returns CDR1 SGHVS and CDR2 FNYEAQ. For the CDR3, the DNA is TGTGCCAGCAGCGCCCGCTCCCTACCGAACCCGGGACAGGTCGATGGCTACACCTTC. Translating gives CASSARSLPNPGQVDGYTF.

The rearrangement uses TRBV11-3 and TRBJ2-7; D possibly corresponds to TRBD1 (7 bases). The CDR3 contains 15 residues. The V gene lost 2 bases and the J gene lost 0 bases, with 11 bases spanning the gap. CDR1 and CDR2 from the germline V gene are SGHNT and YENEEA. The DNA of the CDR3 is TGTGCCAGCAGCTTAACAGGGGACTTCTCCTACGAGCAGTACTTC. Its protein is CASSLTGDFSYEQYF.

J is TRBJ1-1 and V is TRBV29-1; D is ambiguous. V gave up 3 bases and J gave up 11 bases, with 13 bases separating them. Looked up from germline, CDR1 is SQVTM and CDR2 is ANQGSEA. The CDR3 contains 11 residues. The CDR3 nucleotides are TGCAGCGTTGACAAGGGAGGGAGGGCTTTCTTT. This gives the protein CSVDKGGRAFF. The full variable domain, with the rest looked up from reference TRBV29-1 and TRBJ1-1, is SAVISQKPSRDICQRGTSLTIQCQVDSQVTMMFWYRQQPGQSLTLIATANQGSEATYESGFVIDKFPISRPNLTFSTLTVSNMSPEDSSIYLCSVDKGGRAFFGQGTRLTVV.

This chain links TRBV28 with TRBJ2-3, with 9 bases that match TRBD1. With V trimmed by 6 bases and J by 9 bases, 22 bases remained unmatched. The CDR3 contains 18 residues. The germline CDR1 and CDR2 sequences are MDHEN and SYDVKM. The CDR3: CASRAGSAQGAHGGTQYF. DNA of the CDR3: TGTGCCAGCAGGGCCGGATCCGCACAGGGGGCGCATGGGGGGACGCAGTATTTT.

V is TRBV2 and J is TRBJ2-3; D remains ambiguous. The V end was cut by 3 bases, the J end by 8 bases, with 12 bases between. The CDR3 contains 13 residues. Germline V gene sequence: CDR1 SNHLY, CDR2 FYNNEI. The CDR3 spells CASSESAHGTQYF. For the CDR3, the DNA is TGTGCCAGCAGTGAGAGCGCGCACGGTACGCAGTATTTT. The whole variable domain, filled in from reference TRBV2 and TRBJ2-3, reads EPEVTQTPSHQVTQMGQEVILRCVPISNHLYFYWYRQILGQKVEFLVSFYNNEISEKSEIFDDQFSVERPDGSNFTLKIRSTKLEDSAMYFCASSESAHGTQYFGPGTRLTVL.

The chain links TRBV3-1 (or the pseudogene TRBV3-2) to TRBJ2-1; 8 nucleotides match TRBD2. Per the germline V gene, CDR1 is LGHDT and CDR2 is YNNKEL (reference sequence). Trimming at V came to 4 bases and at J to 8 bases, leaving 19 bases not matched to a gene. The CDR3 sequence is 18 residues long. CDR3 protein: CASSPRDPERGRVDEQFF. The CDR3 DNA sequence: TGTGCCAGCAGCCCAAGAGACCCAGAGCGGGGGCGTGTGGATGAGCAGTTCTTC.

The chain couples TRBV30 to TRBJ2-3; maybe TRBD2 (7 bases). CDR3 size: 15 residues. The V gene's germline CDR1 is GTSNPN and CDR2 SVGIG (reference sequence). The germline V and J ends were trimmed by 5 bases and 2 bases, with 17 bases remaining between them. This chain's CDR3 is CAWARGGSSTDTQYF. The CDR3 nucleotides read TGTGCCTGGGCGAGGGGGGGGTCTTCCACAGATACGCAGTATTTT. The full variable domain, with the rest looked up from reference TRBV30 and TRBJ2-3, is SQTIHQWPATLVQPVGSPLSLECTVEGTSNPNLYWYRQAAGRGLQLLFYSVGIGQISSEVPQNLSASRPQDRQFILSSKKLLLSDSGFYLCAWARGGSSTDTQYFGPGTRLTVL.

The chain employs TRBV13 and TRBJ1-6; a possible D gene is TRBD1 (6 bases). Germline CDR1 PRHDT, CDR2 FYEKMQ (reference sequence). This CDR3 contains 19 residues. V gave up 2 bases and J gave up 0 bases, with 17 bases separating them. CDR3 sequence (DNA): TGTGCCAGCAGCTTAACGAAAAACAGGGAAAGCTCCTATAATTCACCCCTCCACTTT. It codes for CASSLTKNRESSYNSPLHF.

V gene TRBV7-6 combines with J gene TRBJ2-1; 15 nucleotides agree with TRBD2. CDR1 is SGHVS, CDR2 FNYEAQ, per germline. V lost 1 base, J lost 7 bases, and 2 bases stayed unmatched. The CDR3 has 16 amino acids. As DNA, the CDR3 is TGTGCCAGCAGCTTAGTTGGACTAGCGGGGGGGAATGAGCAGTTCTTC. Translated: CASSLVGLAGGNEQFF.

The rearrangement uses TRBV5-6 and TRBJ1-5; D might be TRBD1 (6 bases). Germline values: CDR1 SGHDT, CDR2 YYEEEE. This CDR3 has 14 amino acids. The V and J ends lost 2 bases and 6 bases respectively, with 12 bases between them. The CDR3 region has the DNA TGTGCCAGCAGCTTTCCAGGGGAGGGTCAGCCCCAGCATTTT. Translated, it gives CASSFPGEGQPQHF. Filled out from reference TRBV5-6 and TRBJ1-5, the complete variable domain reads DAGVTQSPTHLIKTRGQQVTLRCSPKSGHDTVSWYQQALGQGPQFIFQYYEEEERQRGNFPDRFSGHQFPNYSSELNVNALLLGDSALYLCASSFPGEGQPQHFGDGTRLSIL.

J is TRBJ1-4 and V is TRBV30, with TRBD1 matching over 7 bases. CDR3 length equals 17 residues. J gave up 5 bases and V 2 bases, and 14 bases lay outside the gene matches. The germline V gene has CDR1 GTSNPN and CDR2 SVGIG (reference sequence). The CDR3 nucleotides are TGTGCCTGGAGTCCAGCCAGATCGGGACAGTACAATGAAAAACTGTTTTTT. Translation: CAWSPARSGQYNEKLFF.

This clone occurred once. V usage is TRBV10-1 and J usage is TRBJ1-3, with D uncertain. CDR3 length equals 13 residues. V lost 6 bases to trimming and J lost 2 bases, with 8 bases between them. CDR1 and CDR2 from the germline V gene are WNHNN and SYGVQD (reference sequence). The CDR3 protein is CASRATTGNTIYF. Written as DNA, the CDR3 is TGCGCCAGCAGGGCCACGACTGGAAACACCATATATTTT.

A remark on this clone: At the DNA level, this CDR3 is encoded by other sequences in the same sample as well. This chain joins TRBV5-1 and TRBJ1-1; 10 bases align to TRBD1. Germline V lookup: CDR1 SGHRS, CDR2 YFSETQ. The CDR3 is 13 amino acids. V trimming: 3 bases; J trimming: 11 bases; junction bases outside the gene matches: 7. The chain's CDR3 is CASSWTGGREAFF. CDR3 coding DNA: TGCGCCAGCAGCTGGACAGGGGGTCGGGAGGCTTTCTTT.

The genes are TRBV27 and TRBJ2-1; 7 bases agree with TRBD1. V shed 6 bases, J shed 4 bases, and the junction held 9 bases outside the gene matches. The CDR3 has 15 residues. CDR1 is MNHEY, CDR2 SMNVEV, per germline (reference sequence). In nucleotides, the CDR3 is TGTGCCAGCAGGATAGACAGGGCCGCGTACAATGAGCAGTTCTTC. Protein sequence: CASRIDRAAYNEQFF.

This chain uses TRBV18 with TRBJ1-5; D may be TRBD1 (5 bases). This CDR3 contains 14 residues. Germline V CDR1 and CDR2: KGHSH, LQKENI. V was pared by 2 bases and J by 7 bases, with 12 bases between. The CDR3 loop reads CASSPSGGVQPQHF. DNA of the CDR3: TGTGCCAGCTCACCAAGCGGGGGAGTCCAGCCCCAGCATTTT.

The CDR3 protein is CASSPRGRGTGELFF. In DNA form, the CDR3 reads TGTGCCAGTAGTCCCAGGGGGCGGGGCACCGGGGAGCTGTTTTTT. The V call is TRBV6-5, the J call TRBJ2-2; 8 nucleotides line up with TRBD1. CDR1 and CDR2 (germline): MNHEY, SVGAGI. The CDR3 consists of 15 residues. V shed 9 bases and J 4 bases; nucleotides not matched to a gene: 10.

The V gene is TRBV27, the J gene TRBJ2-7, with 10 bases aligning to TRBD2. V shed 6 bases and J 4 bases; nucleotides not matched to a gene: 6. Germline values: CDR1 MNHEY, CDR2 SMNVEV (reference sequence). This CDR3 contains 14 residues. The CDR3 loop reads CASRRTSGKYEQYF. CDR3 DNA: TGTGCCAGCAGGAGGACTAGCGGAAAATACGAGCAGTACTTC.

This rearrangement joins TRBV4-2 to TRBJ1-3; a possible D gene is TRBD1 (5 bases). Trimming took off 1 base at V and 4 bases at J, with 17 bases between the two ends. The CDR3 runs 17 residues. Germline values: CDR1 LGHNA, CDR2 YNFKEQ. The DNA for the CDR3 is TGTGCCAGCAGCCAAGGTCCCGGCCTAGGGGAAGGAAACACCATATATTTT. Translating gives CASSQGPGLGEGNTIYF.

The chain joins TRBV7-9 to TRBJ1-2; D might be TRBD1 (5 bases). Trimming pared 8 bases from V and 6 bases from J, leaving 16 bases between. From germline, CDR1 is SEHNR and CDR2 FQNEAQ (reference sequence). This CDR3 region has 13 residues. CDR3 DNA sequence: TGTGCCAGCCATAGGCGGGAAGGGGATGGCTACACCTTC. Amino acid sequence: CASHRREGDGYTF.

This chain joins TRBV3-1 (or the pseudogene TRBV3-2) and TRBJ1-5; a weak D match, TRBD1 (6 bases). This CDR3 region has 15 residues. V was clipped by 1 base and J by 6 bases, with 13 bases between them. The germline gives CDR1 LGHDT, CDR2 YNNKEL (reference sequence). The CDR3 sequence: CASSQVGALGQPQHF. As DNA, the CDR3 is TGTGCCAGCAGCCAAGTGGGGGCCCTGGGTCAGCCCCAGCATTTT.

The rearrangement joins TRBV9 to TRBJ2-1, with TRBD2 identical over 9 bases. The CDR3 loop spans 14 amino acids. V was pared by 4 bases and J by 8 bases, with 7 bases of the junction left unmatched. From germline, CDR1 is SGDLS and CDR2 YYNGEE. The CDR3 region has the DNA TGTGCCAGCAGCCCTGGACTAGCGCGAGATGAGCAGTTCTTC. The encoded protein is CASSPGLARDEQFF.

This clone was picked up a small number of times. CDR3 amino acids: CASSPRWESSYEQYF. As DNA, the CDR3 is TGTGCCAGCAGCCCGCGCTGGGAGTCCTCCTACGAGCAGTACTTC. The chain is built from TRBV9 and TRBJ2-7; a possible D gene is TRBD2 (5 bases). Between the trimmed V and J ends, which lost 4 bases and 0 bases, there was a span of 14 bases. The CDR3 has 15 residues. In germline, CDR1 is SGDLS, CDR2 YYNGEE.